Shown below are 16 T cell receptor beta chains from a single sample sequenced in a study of early T cells in non-severe SARS-CoV-2 infection. TCRdb independently ran MiXCR on the 5' RACE reads; one entry per CDR3 protein. The data show 70,000 to 95,000 distinct CDR3 sequences, 11% seen once. The specimen sequenced was whole blood. All receptors come from an adult who was a healthcare worker with PCR-confirmed SARS-CoV-2 infection or an uninfected control (not recorded which).

This clonotype was observed a few times. The chain employs TRBV28 and TRBJ1-2, with 10 bases aligning to TRBD1. J gave up 4 bases and V 6 bases, and 14 bases lay outside the gene matches. The CDR3 is made up of 17 amino acids. Germline-derived CDR1 and CDR2 are MDHEN and SYDVKM. The CDR3 sequence is CASSLTGTGASSYGYTF. The CDR3 coding sequence is TGTGCCAGCAGCCTAACGGGGACAGGGGCCAGCAGCTATGGCTACACCTTC.

This clonotype was observed at least ten times. The chain joins TRBV7-6 to TRBJ2-5; 10 nucleotides align to TRBD2. J lost 5 bases, V lost 5 bases, and 8 bases had no gene match. Germline V lookup: CDR1 SGHVS, CDR2 FNYEAQ. This CDR3 comprises 15 residues. The CDR3 region has the DNA TGTGCCAGCAGCCCCAGCGGGGGGGCGTACGAGACCCAGTACTTC. It translates to CASSPSGGAYETQYF.

This clonotype was seen a handful of times. The chain links TRBV7-8 to TRBJ1-2; tentatively, D is TRBD1 (6 bases). The CDR3 covers 15 residues. The ends were cut back, 5 bases at V and 4 bases at J, with 17 bases in the middle. Germline CDR1 reads SGHVS; CDR2 reads FQNEAQ. The CDR3 DNA reads TGTGCCAGCAGCGCGTCCCCCGGGACACTCTATGGCTACACCTTC. It yields the protein CASSASPGTLYGYTF. Supplemented by reference TRBV7-8 and TRBJ1-2, the full variable domain reads GAGVSQSPRYKVAKRGQDVALRCDPISGHVSLFWYQQALGQGPEFLTYFQNEAQLDKSGLPSDRFFAERPEGSVSTLKIQRTQQEDSAVYLCASSASPGTLYGYTFGSGTRLTVV.

The chain couples TRBV5-4 to TRBJ1-2; no firm D call. Looked up from germline, CDR1 is SGHNT and CDR2 is YYREEE (reference sequence). The CDR3 spans 15 residues. Trimming removed 4 bases at V and 4 bases at J, with 17 bases between. CDR3 sequence: CASSPSFDGLYGYTF. CDR3 nucleotides: TGTGCCAGCAGCCCCTCTTTCGATGGTCTCTATGGCTACACCTTC.

Many counts were recorded for this clonotype. The chain combines TRBV18 with TRBJ2-1; 8 bases align to TRBD1. Germline assignment: CDR1 KGHSH and CDR2 LQKENI. J was trimmed by 2 bases and V by 0 bases; bases with no gene match: 6. The CDR3 contains 17 residues. In nucleotides, the CDR3 is TGTGCCAGCTCACCACCCTTGGGACAGGCGACCTACAATGAGCAGTTCTTC. This translates into CASSPPLGQATYNEQFF.

This clonotype appeared once. The chain uses TRBV29-1 and TRBJ1-1, with TRBD1 matching over 10 bases. Germline trimming cut 7 bases from V and 4 bases from J; bases unmatched to any gene: 9. Germline CDR1 SQVTM, CDR2 ANQGSEA. The CDR3 runs to 14 residues. This chain's CDR3 is CSADRRDRGTEAFF. For the CDR3, the DNA is TGCAGCGCCGATCGCCGGGACAGGGGCACTGAAGCTTTCTTT.

The sample holds many counts of this clonotype. The rearrangement joins TRBV9 to TRBJ2-5; TRBD2 agrees at 13 bases. Germline CDR1 is SGDLS and CDR2 is YYNGEE. This CDR3 contains 15 residues. V shed 3 bases, J shed 3 bases, and the junction held 2 bases outside the gene matches. The CDR3: CASSAGTSGEETQYF. CDR3 nucleotides: TGTGCCAGCAGCGCCGGGACTAGCGGGGAAGAGACCCAGTACTTC.

This chain joins TRBV30 and TRBJ1-3, with a weak D call TRBD1 (6 bases). From germline, CDR1 is GTSNPN and CDR2 SVGIG (reference sequence). Trimming removed 3 bases from V and 4 bases from J, with 13 bases in between. The CDR3 runs to 14 residues. The CDR3 spells CAWSRDNTGNTIYF. CDR3 sequence (DNA): TGTGCCTGGAGCCGGGACAACACGGGAAACACCATATATTTT.

The sample holds a few counts of this clonotype. The chain links TRBV27 to TRBJ1-2; possible D gene TRBD1, 6 bases. This CDR3 spans 12 amino acids. CDR1 MNHEY and CDR2 SMNVEV come from the germline V gene (reference sequence). V was shortened by 9 bases and J by 6 bases, with 14 bases between the two germline ends. The chain's CDR3 is CARTTPGDGYTF. The CDR3 coding sequence is TGTGCCAGGACAACTCCAGGGGATGGCTACACCTTC.

The chain joins TRBV11-2 to TRBJ1-3; the match to TRBD1 covers 11 bases. V trimming: 3 bases; J trimming: 3 bases; junction bases outside the gene matches: 10. Germline CDR1 is SGHAT and CDR2 is FQNNGV. The CDR3 is 18 residues long. CDR3 sequence (DNA): TGTGCCAGCAGCTTCGGACAGGGGGCTCCACATTTTGGAAACACCATATATTTT. Translation: CASSFGQGAPHFGNTIYF.

This clonotype was picked up many times. The chain links TRBV7-6 to TRBJ2-1, with 9 nucleotides matching TRBD1. CDR1 is SGHVS and CDR2 is FNYEAQ in the germline V gene. Germline trimming cut 5 bases from V and 8 bases from J; bases unmatched to any gene: 4. This CDR3 is built from 13 residues. The CDR3 sequence is CASSVRDRDEQFF. The CDR3 nucleotides are TGTGCCAGCAGCGTACGGGACAGGGATGAGCAGTTCTTC.

The gene calls are TRBV4-3 and TRBJ2-2; 7 bases fit TRBD2. V trimming: 4 bases; J trimming: 5 bases; junction bases outside the gene matches: 10. Germline loops: CDR1 LGHNA, CDR2 YSLEER. The CDR3 is 16 amino acids. In DNA form, the CDR3 reads TGCGCCAGCAGCCCATGGGGGGAGGGGCGGACCGGGGAGCTGTTTTTT. Translating gives CASSPWGEGRTGELFF.

The chain uses TRBV7-6 and TRBJ1-3, with D uncertain. The CDR3 runs to 17 residues. Trimming pared 1 base from V and 0 bases from J, leaving 13 bases between. Per germline, CDR1 SGHVS and CDR2 FNYEAQ. The CDR3 DNA sequence: TGTGCCAGCAGCTTAGTTCCAGGAACCCTCTCTGGAAACACCATATATTTT. It specifies CASSLVPGTLSGNTIYF.

The sample holds a few counts of this clonotype. This rearrangement joins TRBV7-9 to TRBJ2-7; D call uncertain. Trimming shortened V by 4 bases and J by 2 bases, and 12 bases separated the two germline ends. This CDR3 region has 14 residues. Germline CDR1 and CDR2: SEHNR and FQNEAQ (reference sequence). The CDR3 DNA reads as TGTGCCAGCAGCTCCAATCCGGCAGCCTACGAGCAGTACTTC. Its protein is CASSSNPAAYEQYF.

The chain links TRBV29-1 to TRBJ2-6; D gene ambiguous. V lost 5 bases and J 4 bases, leaving 9 bases between the germline ends. CDR3 length equals 13 residues. Germline V lookup: CDR1 SQVTM, CDR2 ANQGSEA. The CDR3 sequence is CSVWGNGANVLTF. The CDR3 DNA reads as TGCAGCGTTTGGGGTAACGGGGCCAACGTCCTGACTTTC.

The CDR3 DNA sequence: TGCAGCGTTGCCATGGGGTCCGGTGAAGCTTTCTTT. Translating it yields CSVAMGSGEAFF. The chain links TRBV29-1 to TRBJ1-1; D ambiguous. V lost 4 bases to trimming and J lost 7 bases, with 13 bases between them. In germline, CDR1 is SQVTM, CDR2 ANQGSEA. The CDR3 consists of 12 residues.